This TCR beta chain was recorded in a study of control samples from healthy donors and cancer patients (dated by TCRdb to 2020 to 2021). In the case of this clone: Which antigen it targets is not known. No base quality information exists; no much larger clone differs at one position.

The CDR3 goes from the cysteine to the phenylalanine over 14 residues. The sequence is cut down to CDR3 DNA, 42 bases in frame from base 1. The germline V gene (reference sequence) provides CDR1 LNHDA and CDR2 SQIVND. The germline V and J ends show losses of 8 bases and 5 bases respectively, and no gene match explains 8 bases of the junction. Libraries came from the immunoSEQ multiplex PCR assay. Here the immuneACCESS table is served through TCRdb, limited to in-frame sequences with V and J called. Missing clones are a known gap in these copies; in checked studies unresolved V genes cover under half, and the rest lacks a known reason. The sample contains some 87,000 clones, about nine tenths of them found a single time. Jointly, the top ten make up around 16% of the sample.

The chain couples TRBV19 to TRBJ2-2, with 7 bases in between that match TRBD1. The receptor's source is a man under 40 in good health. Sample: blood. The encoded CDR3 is CASGGRGRTGELFF. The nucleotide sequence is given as TGTGCCAGTGGGGGTAGGGGGCGTACCGGGGAGCTGTTTTTT.